This T cell receptor (beta chain) was recovered during a study of sequential checkpoint blockade in melanoma. On the study more broadly: Patients were randomized 1:1 to nivolumab-then-ipilimumab or ipilimumab-then-nivolumab first-line. Each arm's sequence ended with maintenance nivolumab.

The method was immunoSEQ multiplex PCR; TCRdb's version includes in-frame clones alone and lacks a portion of them. The sample carries 15,000 to 20,000 clones, more than 60% recorded once. Treatment denoted: randomized to nivolumab then ipilimumab (arm A) or the reverse (arm B). Sorted cells were live CD3+CD8+, lacking CD19 and CD56, from PBMCs. Germline CDR1 MNHNY, CDR2 SVGAGI (reference sequence). The CDR3 runs 15 residues. Deletions cut 7 bases from V and 13 bases from J, with 28 bases between. Sequenced here: CD8+ T cells sorted from blood (inferred from file names), sampled from a patient given nivolumab and ipilimumab in sequence. The TCR originated in a human donor with melanoma. The chain has TRBV6-6 and TRBJ2-5, with D maybe TRBD2 (5 bases). The CDR3 region has the DNA TGTGCCAGCATACCAGGACTTCGGGGTTTAAGGTGTTTGTACTTC. Its protein is CASIPGLRGLRCLYF.